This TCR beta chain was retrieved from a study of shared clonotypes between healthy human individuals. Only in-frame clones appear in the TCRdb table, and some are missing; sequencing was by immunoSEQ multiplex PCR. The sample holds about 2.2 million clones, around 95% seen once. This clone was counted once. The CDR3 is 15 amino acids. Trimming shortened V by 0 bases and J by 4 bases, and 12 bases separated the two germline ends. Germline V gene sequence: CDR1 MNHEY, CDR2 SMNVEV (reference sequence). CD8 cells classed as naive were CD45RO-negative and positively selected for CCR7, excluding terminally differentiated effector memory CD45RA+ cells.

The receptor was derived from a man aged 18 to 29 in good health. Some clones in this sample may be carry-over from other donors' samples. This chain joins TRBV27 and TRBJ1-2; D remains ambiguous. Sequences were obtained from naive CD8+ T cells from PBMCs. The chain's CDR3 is CASSLSQRGFYGYTF. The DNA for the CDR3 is TGTGCCAGCAGTTTATCTCAACGGGGTTTCTATGGCTACACCTTC.